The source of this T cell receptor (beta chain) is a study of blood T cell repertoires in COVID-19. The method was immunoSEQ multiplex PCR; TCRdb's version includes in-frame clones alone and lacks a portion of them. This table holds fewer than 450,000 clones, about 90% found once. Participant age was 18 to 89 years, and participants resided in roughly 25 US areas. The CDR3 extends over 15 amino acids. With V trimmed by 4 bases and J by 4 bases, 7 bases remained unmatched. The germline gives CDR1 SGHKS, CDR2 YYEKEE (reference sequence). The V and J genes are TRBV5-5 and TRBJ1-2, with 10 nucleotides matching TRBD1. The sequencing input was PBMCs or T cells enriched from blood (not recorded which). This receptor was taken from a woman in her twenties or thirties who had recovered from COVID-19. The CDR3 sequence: CASSRQGATLYGYTF. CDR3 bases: TGTGCCAGCAGCCGACAGGGGGCGACTCTCTATGGCTACACCTTC.